This T cell receptor beta chain was captured by sequencing in a study of T cell responses to AZD1222 COVID-19 vaccine. Background on the study: Second-dose intervals of approximately 4 or approximately 12 weeks were pooled. Findings of the study overall: Nearly half of spike-specific TCRs reportedly target variant regions that are unmutated in the B.1.351 and B.1.1.7 variants.

Using immunoSEQ multiplex PCR, the repertoire was profiled, and TCRdb retains in-frame clones only, with some absent. The table has about 66,000 clones, roughly 87% seen once; the top ten hold roughly a sixth. About this clone itself: Its cognate antigen is unknown.

This sequence was found in an adult in good health. Source: peripheral blood, taken on day 0 of AZD1222 vaccination.

The CDR3 region has the DNA TGCAGCGCCTTCCTTAGGGGAGAAACCGGGGAGCTGTTTTTT. It is translated as CSAFLRGETGELFF. The J gene is TRBJ2-2, the V gene TRBV29-1; D may match TRBD1 or TRBD2 (5 bases each). Germline CDR1 is SQVTM and CDR2 is ANQGSEA. This CDR3 comprises 14 residues. The germline V and J ends were trimmed by 7 bases and 5 bases, with 17 bases remaining between them.